Detailed here is one TCR beta chain. This specimen comes from a study of OX40 agonist ivuxolimab in advanced cancers. As for the study in general: The treatment was a fully human IgG2 OX40 agonist, ivuxolimab. Dose-escalation patients suffered from hepatocellular carcinoma, melanoma, renal cell or head and neck cancer.

TCRdb's copy holds only in-frame clones and misses some; the assay was immunoSEQ multiplex PCR. The data contain tens of thousands of clones, 80% to 90% of them singletons. The V end was cut by 2 bases, the J end by 4 bases, with 12 bases between. Germline V CDR1 and CDR2: GTSNPN, SVGIG (reference sequence). There are 13 residues in the CDR3. The sequences come from CD4+ or CD8+ T cells sorted from blood, collected in a trial of the OX40 agonist ivuxolimab. The chain couples TRBV30 to TRBJ2-7, with a tentative D call TRBD2 (6 bases). The sequence came from an adult with an advanced solid tumor such as melanoma, head and neck, liver or kidney cancer. CDR3 coding DNA: TGTGCCTGGAGTCAGGGACTCCAATACGAGCAGTACTTC. Translated, it gives CAWSQGLQYEQYF. The whole variable domain, filled in from reference TRBV30 and TRBJ2-7, reads SQTIHQWPATLVQPVGSPLSLECTVEGTSNPNLYWYRQAAGRGLQLLFYSVGIGQISSEVPQNLSASRPQDRQFILSSKKLLLSDSGFYLCAWSQGLQYEQYFGPGTRLTVT.